This TCR beta chain was identified in a study of shared clonotypes between healthy human individuals. Division of CD4+ cells produced a CD45RA+ naive subset and a CD45RA-negative memory subset. This table comes from immunoSEQ multiplex PCR, and its TCRdb copy is limited to in-frame clones, with some not included. The data contain about 1 million clones, 65% to 75% of them singletons. V lost 7 bases to trimming and J lost 4 bases, with 14 bases between them. CDR3 length: 14 amino acids. Germline-derived CDR1 and CDR2 are MNHNY and SVGAGI (reference sequence). V gene TRBV6-6 combines with J gene TRBJ2-1, with D possibly being TRBD2 (6 bases). Input material: memory CD4+ T cells sorted from blood. The subset here: CD45RA-negative fraction. The clonotype comes from a man between 18 and 35 years old in good health. CDR3 amino acids: CASTPTREYNEQFF. CDR3 in DNA: TGTGCCAGCACCCCGACTAGGGAGTACAATGAGCAGTTCTTC.